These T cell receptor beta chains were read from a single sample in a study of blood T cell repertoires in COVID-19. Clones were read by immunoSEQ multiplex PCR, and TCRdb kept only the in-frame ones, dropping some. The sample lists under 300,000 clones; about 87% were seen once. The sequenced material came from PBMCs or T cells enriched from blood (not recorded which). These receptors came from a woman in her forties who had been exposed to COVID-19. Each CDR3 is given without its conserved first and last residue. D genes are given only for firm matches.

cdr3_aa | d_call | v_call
ASSECAGSTEAF | - | TRBV10-1
ASSEALWASSYNEQF | - | TRBV2
ASQAYSYEQY | - | TRBV28
ASSRGQGVGELF | TRBD1 | TRBV4-1
ASSASGTGVGGTEAF | TRBD1 | TRBV4-2
ASSFFRTGYGYT | TRBD1 | TRBV7-3
SAVKGETQY | - | TRBV20-1
ASPAWRGDTQY | - | TRBV12-3/TRBV12-4
ASSSQGSGNTIY | - | TRBV5-4
ASSPRDFPNYGYT | - | TRBV6-5
ASSIPGSHGYT | - | TRBV19
ASSVEAGVSYEQY | TRBD2 | TRBV9
ASSPKRGASGGETQY | - | TRBV4-3
ASSLAQGVDGYT | TRBD1 | TRBV5-1
ASKFRDYPPTDTQY | TRBD2 | TRBV27
ASSPTPGGRTDTQY | TRBD2 | TRBV7-3
ASSQVPGGNTEAF | - | TRBV3-1/TRBV3-2
ASSLRTDRTGELF | - | TRBV5-4
ASSFHGGAQDEQF | TRBD2 | TRBV7-2
AWMIRGGGYT | - | TRBV30
ASSINWTGSRSYT | TRBD1 | TRBV19
ASSLEITRYNEQF | - | TRBV5-4
ASEGALGTEAF | TRBD1 | TRBV3-1/TRBV3-2
ASSLAGGPYGYT | TRBD1 | TRBV7-2
ASSFAGKDSNQPQH | - | TRBV28
ASSRGRNRSNQPQH | - | TRBV19
ASSFASGGPLGELF | TRBD2 | TRBV7-2
ASSRAGQAN | TRBD1 | TRBV6-5
ASSSWEGNEQF | TRBD2 | TRBV5-8
ASSLRPDGYT | - | TRBV28
ASSPGTGRGNEQF | TRBD1 | TRBV6-2/TRBV6-3
ASSQEGGGLSTDTQY | TRBD2 | TRBV4-3
ASSDSMNTEAF | - | TRBV5-1
ASRASGSHEQF | TRBD2 | TRBV27
ASSVYSSNTGELF | - | TRBV9
ASRSGTSGRLFSYNEQF | TRBD2 | TRBV11-3
ASSASPGNTIY | - | TRBV2
ASSLSYADGYT | - | TRBV7-2
ASTSRGEQF | - | TRBV12-3/TRBV12-4
ASSLLGADSRFKSSGNTIY | - | TRBV5-1
ASSSYRGPYNEQF | TRBD1 | TRBV5-8
ASSSRDRAYGYT | TRBD1 | TRBV7-2
ASSARDRGTEAF | TRBD1 | TRBV25-1
ASSLVREAF | - | TRBV28
ASSFLGGGREAF | - | TRBV6-6
ASSLGSGRNNEQF | TRBD2 | TRBV7-2
ASSLDSGTSGGLEDTQY | TRBD2 | TRBV5-1
ATSRDRGQGTQY | TRBD1 | TRBV15
ARGGEAVYEQY | TRBD2 | TRBV30
ATSRDHQGNTIY | - | TRBV15
SVEDLQGMNTEAF | - | TRBV29-1
ASSFNGQGEEKLF | TRBD1 | TRBV11-2
ASSERTEAF | - | TRBV13